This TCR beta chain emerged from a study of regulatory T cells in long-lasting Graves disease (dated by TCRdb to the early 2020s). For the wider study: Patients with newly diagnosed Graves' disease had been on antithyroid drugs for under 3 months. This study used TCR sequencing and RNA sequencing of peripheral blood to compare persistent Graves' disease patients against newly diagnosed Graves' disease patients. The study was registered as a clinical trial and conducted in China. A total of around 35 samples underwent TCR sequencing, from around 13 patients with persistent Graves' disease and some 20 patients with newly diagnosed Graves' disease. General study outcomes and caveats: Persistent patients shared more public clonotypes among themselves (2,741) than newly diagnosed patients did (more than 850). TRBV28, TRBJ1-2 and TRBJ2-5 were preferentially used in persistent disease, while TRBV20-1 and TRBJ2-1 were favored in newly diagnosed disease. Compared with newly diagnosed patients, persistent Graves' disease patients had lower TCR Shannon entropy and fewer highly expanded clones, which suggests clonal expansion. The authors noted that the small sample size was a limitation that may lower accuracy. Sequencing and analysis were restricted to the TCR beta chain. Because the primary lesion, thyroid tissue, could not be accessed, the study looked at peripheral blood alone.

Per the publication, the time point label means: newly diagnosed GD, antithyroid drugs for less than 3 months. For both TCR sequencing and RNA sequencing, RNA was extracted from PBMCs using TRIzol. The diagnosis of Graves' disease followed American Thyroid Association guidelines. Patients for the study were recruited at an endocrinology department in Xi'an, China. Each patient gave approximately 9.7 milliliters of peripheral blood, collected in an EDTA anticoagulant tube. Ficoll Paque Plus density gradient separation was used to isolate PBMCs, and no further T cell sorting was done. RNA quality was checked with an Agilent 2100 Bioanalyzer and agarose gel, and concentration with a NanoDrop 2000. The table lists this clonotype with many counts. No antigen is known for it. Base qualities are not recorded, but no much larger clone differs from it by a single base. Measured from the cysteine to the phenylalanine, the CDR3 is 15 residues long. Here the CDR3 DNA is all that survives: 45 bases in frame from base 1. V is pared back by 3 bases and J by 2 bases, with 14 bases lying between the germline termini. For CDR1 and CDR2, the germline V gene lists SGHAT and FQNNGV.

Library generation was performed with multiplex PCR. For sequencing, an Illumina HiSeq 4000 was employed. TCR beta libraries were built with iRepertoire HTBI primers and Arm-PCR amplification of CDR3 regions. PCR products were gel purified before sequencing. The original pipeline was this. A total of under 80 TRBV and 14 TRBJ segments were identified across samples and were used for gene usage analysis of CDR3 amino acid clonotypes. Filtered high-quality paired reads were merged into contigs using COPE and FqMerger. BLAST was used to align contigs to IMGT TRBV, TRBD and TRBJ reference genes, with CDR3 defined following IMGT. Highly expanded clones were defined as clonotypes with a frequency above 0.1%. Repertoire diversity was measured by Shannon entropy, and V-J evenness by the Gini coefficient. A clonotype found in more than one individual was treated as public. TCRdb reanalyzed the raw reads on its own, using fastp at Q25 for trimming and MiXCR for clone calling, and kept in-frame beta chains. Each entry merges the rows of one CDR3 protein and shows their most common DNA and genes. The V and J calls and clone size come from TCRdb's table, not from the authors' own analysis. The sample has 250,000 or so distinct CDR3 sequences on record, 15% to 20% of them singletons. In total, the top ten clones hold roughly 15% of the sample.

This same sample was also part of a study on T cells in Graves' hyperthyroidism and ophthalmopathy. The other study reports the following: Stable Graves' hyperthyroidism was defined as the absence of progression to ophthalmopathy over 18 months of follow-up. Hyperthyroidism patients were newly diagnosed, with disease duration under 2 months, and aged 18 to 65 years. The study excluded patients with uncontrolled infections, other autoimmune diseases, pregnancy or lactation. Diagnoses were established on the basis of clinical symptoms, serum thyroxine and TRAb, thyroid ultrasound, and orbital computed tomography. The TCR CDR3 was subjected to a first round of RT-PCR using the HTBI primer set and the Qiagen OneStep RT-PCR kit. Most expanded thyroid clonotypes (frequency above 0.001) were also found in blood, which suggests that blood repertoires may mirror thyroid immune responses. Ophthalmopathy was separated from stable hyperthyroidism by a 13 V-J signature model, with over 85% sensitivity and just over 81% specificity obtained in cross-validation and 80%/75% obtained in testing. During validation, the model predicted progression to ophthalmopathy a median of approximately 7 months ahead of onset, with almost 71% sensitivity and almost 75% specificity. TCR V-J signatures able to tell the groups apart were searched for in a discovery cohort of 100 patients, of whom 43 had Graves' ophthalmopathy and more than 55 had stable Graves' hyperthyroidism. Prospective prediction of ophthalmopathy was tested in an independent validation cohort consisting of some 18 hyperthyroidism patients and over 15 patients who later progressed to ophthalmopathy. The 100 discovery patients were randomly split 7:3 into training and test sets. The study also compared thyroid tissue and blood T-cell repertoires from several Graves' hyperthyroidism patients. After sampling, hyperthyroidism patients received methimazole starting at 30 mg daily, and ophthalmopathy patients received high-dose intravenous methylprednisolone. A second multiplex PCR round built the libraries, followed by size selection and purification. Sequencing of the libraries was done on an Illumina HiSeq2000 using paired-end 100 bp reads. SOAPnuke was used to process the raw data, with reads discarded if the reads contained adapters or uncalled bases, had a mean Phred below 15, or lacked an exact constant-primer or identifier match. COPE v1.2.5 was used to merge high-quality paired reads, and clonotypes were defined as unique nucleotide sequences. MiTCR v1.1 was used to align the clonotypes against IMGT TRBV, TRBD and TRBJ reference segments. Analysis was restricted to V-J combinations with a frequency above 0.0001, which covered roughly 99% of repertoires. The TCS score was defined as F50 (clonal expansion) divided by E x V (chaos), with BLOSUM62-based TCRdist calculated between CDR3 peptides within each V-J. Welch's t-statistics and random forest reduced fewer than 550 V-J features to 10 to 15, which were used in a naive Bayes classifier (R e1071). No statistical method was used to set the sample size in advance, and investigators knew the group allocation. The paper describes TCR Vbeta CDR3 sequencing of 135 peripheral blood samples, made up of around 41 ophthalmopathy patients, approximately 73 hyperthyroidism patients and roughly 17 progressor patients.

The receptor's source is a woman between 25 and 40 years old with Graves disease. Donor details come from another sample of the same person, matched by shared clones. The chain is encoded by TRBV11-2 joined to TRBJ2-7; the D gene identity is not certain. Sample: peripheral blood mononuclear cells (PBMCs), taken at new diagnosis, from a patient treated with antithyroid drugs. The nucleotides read TGTGCCAGCAGCTTCGGCCCAACTCCCACCTACGAGCAGTACTTC. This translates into CASSFGPTPTYEQYF.